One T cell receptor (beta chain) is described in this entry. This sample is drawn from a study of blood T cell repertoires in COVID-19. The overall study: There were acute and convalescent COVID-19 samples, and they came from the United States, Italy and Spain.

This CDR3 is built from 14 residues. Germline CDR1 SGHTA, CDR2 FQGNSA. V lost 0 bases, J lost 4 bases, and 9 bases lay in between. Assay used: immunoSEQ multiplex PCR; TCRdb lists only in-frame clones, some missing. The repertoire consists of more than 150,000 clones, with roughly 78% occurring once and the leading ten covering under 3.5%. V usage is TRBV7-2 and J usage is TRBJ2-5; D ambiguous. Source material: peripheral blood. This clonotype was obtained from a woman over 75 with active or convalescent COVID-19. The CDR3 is CASSLASSTETQYF. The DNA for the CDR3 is TGTGCCAGCAGCTTAGCTAGCAGCACAGAGACCCAGTACTTC.